The source of this T cell receptor (beta chain) is a study of beta chain features in type 1 diabetes. Isolated RNA was reverse transcribed in full, so expressed TCRB transcripts were sequenced. Assay: immunoSEQ multiplex PCR; the TCRdb copy retains only in-frame clones and omits some. Of hundreds of thousands of clones detected, around an eighth appear once; the ten largest clones hold approximately 0.022%. This CDR3 contains 13 residues. CDR1 is GTSNPN, CDR2 SVGIG, per germline (reference sequence). V was trimmed by 3 bases and J by 7 bases, leaving 12 bases between them. Purities over 95% were achieved in all sorted populations. Broader study findings: Significant though moderate, a shortening of TCRB CDR3s appeared in all four CD4+ subsets of Type 1 diabetes patients.

This clone was seen a few times. Its cognate antigen is unknown. The sequenced material came from naive CD4+ T cells from blood. This receptor was obtained from a man between 18 and 29 years old with type 1 diabetes. The chain employs TRBV30 and TRBJ1-4, with a possible D match to TRBD1 (5 bases). CDR3 sequence: CAWRGDGVEKLFF. CDR3 DNA sequence: TGTGCCTGGAGGGGGGACGGCGTTGAAAAACTGTTTTTT.